This T cell receptor (beta chain) emerged from a study of T cells in Graves' hyperthyroidism and ophthalmopathy. This clonotype has a handful of counts. Amplification of TCR beta CDR3 regions used RNA as the template. An initial round of RT-PCR targeting the TCR CDR3 relied on the HTBI primer set. In TCRdb, the multiplex PCR reads were re-called with MiXCR into one record per CDR3 protein. The sample carries 500,000 or so distinct CDR3 sequences, roughly 16% recorded once. The study included ophthalmopathy patients with Clinical Activity Score at least 3, NOSPECS grade at least 4 and duration under 3 months. Researchers barred patients who had uncontrolled infection, other autoimmune disease, pregnancy or lactation. The CDR3 length is 12 residues. Looked up from germline, CDR1 is SGHRS and CDR2 is YFSETQ. J was trimmed by 6 bases and V by 4 bases; bases with no gene match: 3.

Sequenced sample: blood. This TCR was recovered from a woman under 40 with Graves' ophthalmopathy. V usage is TRBV5-1 and J usage is TRBJ2-7, with 8 bases that match TRBD1. DNA for the CDR3: TGCGCCAGCAGCGTCCAGGGGGCCGAGCAGTACTTC. Amino acid sequence: CASSVQGAEQYF.